The following is a T cell receptor beta chain sequence with its context. Its antigen is currently unknown. TCRdb reprocessed the reads via MiXCR and lists one record per CDR3 protein. Found here are about 490,000 distinct CDR3 sequences, more than 25% of them singletons; the top ten hold approximately 13%. The CDR3 is 14 residues long. The V gene lost 4 bases and the J gene lost 8 bases, with 17 bases spanning the gap. Germline V CDR1 and CDR2: LNHDA, SQIVND (reference sequence). This sample is part of a study of T cell repertoires in cytomegalovirus infection. Study-level background: Signatures in public TCR beta sequences pointed to both CMV infection and matching HLA type.

Study results and caveats: HLA-C-restricted CMV-specific TCR beta clonotypes prevailed in the ex vivo response. Cumulative frequency of public TCR beta families picked out carriers of CMV plus the relevant HLA.

Sequenced material: PBMCs. The V gene is TRBV19, the J gene TRBJ1-1; tentative D call: TRBD1 (5 bases). This receptor was taken from a human donor in good health (CMV status not recorded). Some clones in this sample may be carry-over from other donors' samples. The CDR3 sequence is CASSTGGDLGEAFF. CDR3 sequence (DNA): TGTGCCAGTAGTACCGGGGGGGACCTAGGCGAAGCTTTCTTT. Drawing the rest from reference TRBV19 and TRBJ1-1, the complete variable domain is DGGITQSPKYLFRKEGQNVTLSCEQNLNHDAMYWYRQDPGQGLRLIYYSQIVNDFQKGDIAEGYSVSREKKESFPLTVTSAQKNPTAFYLCASSTGGDLGEAFFGQGTRLTVV.